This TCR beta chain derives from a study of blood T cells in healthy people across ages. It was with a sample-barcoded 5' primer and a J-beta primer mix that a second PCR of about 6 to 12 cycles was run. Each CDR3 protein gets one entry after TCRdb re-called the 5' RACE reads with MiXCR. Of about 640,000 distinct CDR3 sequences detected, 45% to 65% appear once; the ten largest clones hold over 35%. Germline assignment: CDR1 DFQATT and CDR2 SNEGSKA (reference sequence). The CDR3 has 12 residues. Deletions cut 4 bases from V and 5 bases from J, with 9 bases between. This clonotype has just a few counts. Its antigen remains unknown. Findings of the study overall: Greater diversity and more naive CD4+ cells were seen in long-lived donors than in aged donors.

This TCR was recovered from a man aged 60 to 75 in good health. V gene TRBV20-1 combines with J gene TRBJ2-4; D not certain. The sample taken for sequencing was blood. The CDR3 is CSAIQQQNIQYF. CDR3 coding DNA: TGCAGTGCTATACAACAGCAAAACATTCAGTACTTC.